This T cell receptor (beta chain) was recorded in a study of OX40 agonist ivuxolimab in advanced cancers. As for the study more broadly: Ivuxolimab was a fully human IgG2 agonistic monoclonal antibody targeting the costimulatory receptor OX40 (CD134). Intravenous ivuxolimab was administered to patients every 2 weeks at six dose levels: 0.01, 0.1, 0.3, 1.5, 3 and 10 mg/kg. A male proportion of 70% to 90% and a mean age of 60 years, ranging from about 20 to 79, were recorded for the dose-escalation cohort. The point of sequencing TCRbeta in the periphery was to test whether ivuxolimab changed TCR sequence diversity and drove clonal T-cell expansion. The paper reports the monotherapy dose-escalation portion (N of about 56 patients) of the phase I ivuxolimab trial. Among the roughly 52 dose-escalation patients, roughly 20 had hepatocellular carcinoma, around 15 melanoma, 9 renal cell carcinoma and 9 head and neck cancer. Partial responses occurred in three dose-escalation patients, of whom one had hepatocellular carcinoma and two had cutaneous melanoma. Prior anti-PD-1, anti-PD-L1 or anti-CTLA-4 therapy was permitted, and 30% to 50% of dose-escalation patients had received checkpoint inhibitors. Paper-wide results and their limitations: The antigen specificity of the peripheral T cells that underwent clonal expansion was not determined. On average, CD8+ T cells showed more expanded clones than CD4+ T cells after ivuxolimab. Clonal expansion of both CD4+ and CD8+ blood T cells was observed from baseline to week 6 at doses 0.1 to 3.0 mg/kg. Low levels of normalized T-cell clonal expansion were also seen in some patients who did not respond. In partial responders in the 0.1-3.0 mg/kg groups, normalized peripheral clonal expansion was found to be among the lowest, especially among CD8+ T cells.

Concerning this clone itself: This clone's antigen is unknown. Per-base qualities were not stored, and no clone one base away is much larger.

From the cysteine through the phenylalanine, the CDR3 covers 18 amino acids. Of all the DNA, just the CDR3 is kept, 54 bases in frame from base 1. CDR1 LNHNV and CDR2 YYDKDF were looked up in the germline V gene (reference sequence). V has 2 bases trimmed and J has 3 bases trimmed; junction bases matching no gene number 5. Patients with autoimmune disease history or receiving systemic immunosuppression were excluded from the trial. Peripheral blood for TCR sequencing was collected from all dose cohorts at baseline, on cycle 4 day 1, and on cycle 7 day 1. Samples were obtained from an open-label, multicenter, first-in-human phase I dose-escalation trial of ivuxolimab. Adults with locally advanced or metastatic melanoma, renal cell carcinoma, hepatocellular carcinoma or head and neck squamous cell carcinoma were enrolled in the trial. Before TCR sequencing, CD4+ and CD8+ T cells were separately sorted from peripheral blood.

To sequence the TCRbeta CDR3 region, genomic DNA was isolated from the sorted cells. TCRbeta CDR3 regions were sequenced using the immunoSEQ Assay. The source is immuneACCESS, and TCRdb retained only in-frame sequences with V and J called. Part of the clones is not carried over; for the studies checked, unresolved V genes explain less than half of this, and the remainder is unexplained. A total of some 69,000 clones appear in this sample, approximately 91% of them only once. Together, the top ten hold less than 0.3% of the sample. The V and J segments used are TRBV15 and TRBJ2-1; a stretch of 15 junction bases matches TRBD2. The sequence derives from an adult with an advanced solid tumor such as melanoma, head and neck, liver or kidney cancer. The specimen was CD4+ or CD8+ T cells sorted from blood, collected in a trial of the OX40 agonist ivuxolimab. The CDR3: CATSRSGLAGGFYNEQFF. The nucleotide sequence reads as follows: TGTGCCACCAGCAGATCGGGACTAGCGGGAGGTTTCTACAATGAGCAGTTCTTC.